This T cell receptor (beta chain) was recorded in a study of blood T cell repertoires in COVID-19. About the research overall: The United States, Italy and Spain provided the acute and convalescent COVID-19 samples. Nucleic acid was either cDNA or gDNA, and it came from T cells, B-cell-depleted T cells, or PBMCs.

Germline V gene lookup returns CDR1 MNHEY and CDR2 SMNVEV (reference sequence). The CDR3 is 16 residues long. The trim removed 1 base at V and 2 bases at J, leaving 5 bases unmatched. Per the original data handling: Amplifying reference gene primers gave estimates of nucleated cell counts. Sequenced by immunoSEQ multiplex PCR; TCRdb stores in-frame clones only, minus some. The V and J calls and clone size were taken over from that table, and D and trimming were inferred from the DNA. The data hold approximately 96,000 clones, with roughly 90% observed a single time. This rearrangement joins TRBV27 to TRBJ2-3; 8 nucleotides match TRBD2. Sequences were obtained from peripheral blood. The TCR originated in a man aged 60-69 years with acute or convalescent COVID-19. CDR3 DNA: TGTGCCAGCAGTTTATACCCAGCGGGAGTCACAGATACGCAGTATTTT. Amino acids: CASSLYPAGVTDTQYF.